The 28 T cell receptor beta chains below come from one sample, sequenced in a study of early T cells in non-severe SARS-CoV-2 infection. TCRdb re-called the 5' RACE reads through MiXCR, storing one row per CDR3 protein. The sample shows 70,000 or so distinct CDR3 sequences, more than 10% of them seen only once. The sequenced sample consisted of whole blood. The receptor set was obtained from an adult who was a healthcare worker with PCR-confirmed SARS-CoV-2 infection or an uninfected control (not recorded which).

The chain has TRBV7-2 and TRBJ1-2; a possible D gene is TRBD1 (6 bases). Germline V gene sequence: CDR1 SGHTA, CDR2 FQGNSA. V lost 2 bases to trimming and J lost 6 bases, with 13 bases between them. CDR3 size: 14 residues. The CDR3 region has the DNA TGTGCCAGCAGCTTAACAGGGAAGTTTAATGGCTACACCTTC. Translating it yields CASSLTGKFNGYTF.

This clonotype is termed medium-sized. CDR3 in amino acids: CASSSNEAGGYSGANVLTF. The CDR3 DNA follows: TGTGCCAGCAGTTCTAACGAGGCAGGGGGGTACTCTGGGGCCAACGTCCTGACTTTC. The chain joins TRBV28 to TRBJ2-6; the D gene is possibly TRBD1 (7 bases). Germline CDR1 reads MDHEN; CDR2 reads SYDVKM. The CDR3 covers 19 residues. V shed 4 bases and J shed 0 bases, with 19 bases lying between them.

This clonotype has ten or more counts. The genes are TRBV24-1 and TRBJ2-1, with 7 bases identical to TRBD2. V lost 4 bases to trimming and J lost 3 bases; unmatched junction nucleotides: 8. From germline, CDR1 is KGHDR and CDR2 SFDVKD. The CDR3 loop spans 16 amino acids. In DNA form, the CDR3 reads TGTGCCACCAGTGAGACAGCGGGGAACTTCTACAATGAGCAGTTCTTC. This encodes CATSETAGNFYNEQFF.

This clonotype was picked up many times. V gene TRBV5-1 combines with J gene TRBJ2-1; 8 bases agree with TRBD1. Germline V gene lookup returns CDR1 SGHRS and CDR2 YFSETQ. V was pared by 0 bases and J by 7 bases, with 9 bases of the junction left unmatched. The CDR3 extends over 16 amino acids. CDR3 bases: TGCGCCAGCAGCTTGGTTCCAGGGGGCCTAACGAATGAGCAGTTCTTC. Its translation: CASSLVPGGLTNEQFF.

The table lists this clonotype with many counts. The CDR3 spells CASRMTGMSYEQYF. The CDR3 DNA is TGTGCCAGCAGGATGACAGGGATGTCCTACGAGCAGTACTTC. The chain links TRBV13 to TRBJ2-7; 7 bases fit TRBD1. CDR1 PRHDT and CDR2 FYEKMQ come from the germline V gene (reference sequence). The length of the CDR3 is 14 residues. The V segment lost 6 bases and the J segment 1 base; nucleotides outside the gene matches: 6.

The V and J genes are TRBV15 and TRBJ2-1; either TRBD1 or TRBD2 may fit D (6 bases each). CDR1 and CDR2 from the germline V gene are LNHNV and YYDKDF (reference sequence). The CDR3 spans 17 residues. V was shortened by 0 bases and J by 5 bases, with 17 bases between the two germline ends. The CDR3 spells CATSRDRTTGAHNEQFF. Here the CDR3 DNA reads TGTGCCACCAGCAGAGATCGAACGACGGGGGCACACAATGAGCAGTTCTTC. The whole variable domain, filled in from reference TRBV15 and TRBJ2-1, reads DAMVIQNPRYQVTQFGKPVTLSCSQTLNHNVMYWYQQKSSQAPKLLFHYYDKDFNNEADTPDNFQSRRPNTSFCFLDIRSPGLGDTAMYLCATSRDRTTGAHNEQFFGPGTRLTVL.

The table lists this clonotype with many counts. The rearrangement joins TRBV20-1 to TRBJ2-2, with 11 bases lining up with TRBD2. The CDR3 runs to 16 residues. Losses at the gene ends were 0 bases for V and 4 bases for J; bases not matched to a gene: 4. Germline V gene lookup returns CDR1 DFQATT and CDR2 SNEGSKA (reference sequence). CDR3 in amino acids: CSARDPSGRITGELFF. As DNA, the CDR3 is TGCAGTGCTAGAGACCCTAGCGGGAGGATCACCGGGGAGCTGTTTTTT.

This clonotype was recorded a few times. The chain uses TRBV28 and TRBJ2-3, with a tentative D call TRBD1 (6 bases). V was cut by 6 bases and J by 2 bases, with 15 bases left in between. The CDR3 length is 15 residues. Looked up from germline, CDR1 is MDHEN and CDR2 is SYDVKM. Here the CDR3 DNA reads TGTGCCAGCAGCCGCTGGGACACCACCACAGATACGCAGTATTTT. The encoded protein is CASSRWDTTTDTQYF.

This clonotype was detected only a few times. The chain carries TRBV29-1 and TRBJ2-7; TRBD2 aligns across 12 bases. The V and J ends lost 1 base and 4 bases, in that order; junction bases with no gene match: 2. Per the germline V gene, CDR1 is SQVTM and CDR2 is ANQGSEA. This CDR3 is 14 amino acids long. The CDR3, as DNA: TGCAGCGTTGAAGGTGGGACTAGCGGGTACGAGCAGTACTTC. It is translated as CSVEGGTSGYEQYF.

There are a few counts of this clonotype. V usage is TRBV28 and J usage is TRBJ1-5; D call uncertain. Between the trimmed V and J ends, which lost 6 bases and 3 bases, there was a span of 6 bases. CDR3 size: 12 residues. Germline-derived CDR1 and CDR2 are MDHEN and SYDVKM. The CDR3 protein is CASRFLNQPQHF. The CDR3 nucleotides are TGTGCCAGCAGGTTTCTCAATCAGCCCCAGCATTTT.

The DNA of the CDR3 is TGTGCCAGCCGAACCGCAGGGGCCTCGTATGGCTACACCTTC. The encoded protein is CASRTAGASYGYTF. V gene TRBV28 combines with J gene TRBJ1-2, with D maybe TRBD1 (6 bases). V was pared by 8 bases and J by 5 bases, with 18 bases between. CDR3 length: 14 amino acids. The germline V gene has CDR1 MDHEN and CDR2 SYDVKM.

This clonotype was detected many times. CDR3 coding DNA: TGTGCCAGCAGTCCTCTGGGGGCAGATACGCAGTATTTT. This translates into CASSPLGADTQYF. The chain recombines TRBV6-6 with TRBJ2-3; D assignment may be TRBD1 or TRBD2 (5 bases each). Trimming pared 5 bases from V and 4 bases from J, leaving 10 bases between. The CDR3 has 13 amino acids. Germline assignment: CDR1 MNHNY and CDR2 SVGAGI (reference sequence).

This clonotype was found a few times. DNA for the CDR3: TGCAGTGCTAGAGATCGAGCGGGAGGCAGCTACAATGAGCAGTTCTTC. Its protein is CSARDRAGGSYNEQFF. V usage is TRBV20-1 and J usage is TRBJ2-1; 9 bases fit TRBD2. J gave up 3 bases and V 0 bases, and 6 bases lay outside the gene matches. The CDR3 is 16 amino acids. Germline V CDR1 and CDR2: DFQATT, SNEGSKA (reference sequence).

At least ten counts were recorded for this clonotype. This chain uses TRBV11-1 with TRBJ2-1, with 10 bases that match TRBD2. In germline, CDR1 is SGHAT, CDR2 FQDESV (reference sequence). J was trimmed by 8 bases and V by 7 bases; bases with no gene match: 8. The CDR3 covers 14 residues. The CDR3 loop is CASTPTSGWDEQFF. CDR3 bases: TGTGCCAGCACCCCGACTAGCGGGTGGGATGAGCAGTTCTTC.

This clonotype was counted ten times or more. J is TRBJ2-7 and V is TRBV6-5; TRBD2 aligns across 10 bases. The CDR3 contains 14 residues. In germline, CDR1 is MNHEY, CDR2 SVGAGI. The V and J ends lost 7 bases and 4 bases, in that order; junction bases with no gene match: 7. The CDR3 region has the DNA TGTGCCAGCATGGCGCTAGCGGGAGAATACGAGCAGTACTTC. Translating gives CASMALAGEYEQYF.

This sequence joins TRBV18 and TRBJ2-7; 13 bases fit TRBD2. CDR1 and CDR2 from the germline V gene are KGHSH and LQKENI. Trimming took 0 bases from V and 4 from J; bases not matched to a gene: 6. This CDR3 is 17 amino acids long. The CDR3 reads CASSPPVGTSGIYEQYF. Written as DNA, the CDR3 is TGTGCCAGCTCACCACCGGTGGGGACTAGCGGGATTTACGAGCAGTACTTC.

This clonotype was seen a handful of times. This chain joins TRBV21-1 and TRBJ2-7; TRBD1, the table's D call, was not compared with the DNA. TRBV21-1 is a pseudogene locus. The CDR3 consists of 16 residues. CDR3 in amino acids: CASSKEGDRVEYEQYF. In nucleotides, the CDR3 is TGTGCCAGCAGCAAAGAGGGGGACAGAGTCGAGTACGAGCAGTACTTC.

In DNA form, the CDR3 reads TGCGCCAGCAGCCAAGCACTAGCGGGCTACGAGCAGTACTTC. Its protein product is CASSQALAGYEQYF. The rearrangement uses TRBV4-1 and TRBJ2-7, with 9 bases lining up with TRBD2. V lost 1 base and J lost 3; bases outside the gene matches: 1. This CDR3 region has 14 residues. The germline V gene has CDR1 MGHRA and CDR2 YSYEKL.

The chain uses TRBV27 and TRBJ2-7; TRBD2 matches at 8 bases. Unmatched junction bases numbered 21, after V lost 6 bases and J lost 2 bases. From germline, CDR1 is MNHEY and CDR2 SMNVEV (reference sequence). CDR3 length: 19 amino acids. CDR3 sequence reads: CASSPPIASTLAETYEQYF. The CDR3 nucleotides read TGTGCCAGCAGCCCTCCCATTGCAAGTACACTAGCGGAAACCTACGAGCAGTACTTC.

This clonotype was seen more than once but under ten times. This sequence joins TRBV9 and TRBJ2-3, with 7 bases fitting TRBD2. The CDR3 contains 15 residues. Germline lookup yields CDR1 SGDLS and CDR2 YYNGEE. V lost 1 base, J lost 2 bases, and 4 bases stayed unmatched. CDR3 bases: TGTGCCAGCAGCGTAAGGGGACTATACACAGATACGCAGTATTTT. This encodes CASSVRGLYTDTQYF.

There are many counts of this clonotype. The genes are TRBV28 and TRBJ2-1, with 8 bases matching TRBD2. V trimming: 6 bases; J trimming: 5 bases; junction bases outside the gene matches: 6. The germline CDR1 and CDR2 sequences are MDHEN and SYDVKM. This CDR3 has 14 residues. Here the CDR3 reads CASSRGGNNNEQFF. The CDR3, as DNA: TGTGCCAGCAGCCGCGGGGGGAACAACAATGAGCAGTTCTTC.

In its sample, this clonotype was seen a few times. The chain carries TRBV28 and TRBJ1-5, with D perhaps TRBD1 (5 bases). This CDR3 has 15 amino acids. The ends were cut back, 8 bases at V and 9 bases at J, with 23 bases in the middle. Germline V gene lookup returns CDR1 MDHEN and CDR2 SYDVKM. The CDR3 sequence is CASPYGAPQRPPQHF. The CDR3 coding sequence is TGTGCCAGCCCCTATGGGGCCCCTCAGAGGCCGCCCCAGCATTTT.

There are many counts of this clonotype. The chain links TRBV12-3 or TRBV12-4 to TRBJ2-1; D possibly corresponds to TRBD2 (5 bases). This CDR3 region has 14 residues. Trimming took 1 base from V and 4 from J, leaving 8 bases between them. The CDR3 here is CASSLGGVYNEQFF. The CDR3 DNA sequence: TGTGCCAGCAGTTTAGGGGGAGTATACAATGAGCAGTTCTTC.

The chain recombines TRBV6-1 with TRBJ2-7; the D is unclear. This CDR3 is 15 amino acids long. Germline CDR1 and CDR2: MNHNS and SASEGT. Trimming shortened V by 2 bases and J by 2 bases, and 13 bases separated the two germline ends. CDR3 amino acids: CASSEQNRFPYEQYF. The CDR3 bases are TGTGCCAGCAGTGAACAGAATCGGTTTCCCTACGAGCAGTACTTC.

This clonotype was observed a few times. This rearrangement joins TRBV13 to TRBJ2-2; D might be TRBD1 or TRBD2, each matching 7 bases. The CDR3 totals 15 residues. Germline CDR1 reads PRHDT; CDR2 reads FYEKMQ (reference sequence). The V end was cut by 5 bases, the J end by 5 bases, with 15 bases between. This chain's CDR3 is CASSPDQGGTGELFF. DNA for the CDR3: TGTGCCAGCAGCCCAGACCAGGGGGGGACCGGGGAGCTGTTTTTT.

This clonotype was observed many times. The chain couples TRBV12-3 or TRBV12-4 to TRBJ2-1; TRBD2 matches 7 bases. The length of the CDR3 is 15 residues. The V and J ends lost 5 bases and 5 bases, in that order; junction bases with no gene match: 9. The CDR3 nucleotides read TGTGCCAGCAGTCCCCGGGACTACACTAACAATGAGCAGTTCTTC. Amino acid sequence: CASSPRDYTNNEQFF.

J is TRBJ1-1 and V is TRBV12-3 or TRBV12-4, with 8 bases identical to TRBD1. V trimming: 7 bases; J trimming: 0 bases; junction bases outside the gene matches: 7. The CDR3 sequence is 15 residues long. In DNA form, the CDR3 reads TGTGCCAGCACAAAACAGGGGGAAGTGAACACTGAAGCTTTCTTT. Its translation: CASTKQGEVNTEAFF.

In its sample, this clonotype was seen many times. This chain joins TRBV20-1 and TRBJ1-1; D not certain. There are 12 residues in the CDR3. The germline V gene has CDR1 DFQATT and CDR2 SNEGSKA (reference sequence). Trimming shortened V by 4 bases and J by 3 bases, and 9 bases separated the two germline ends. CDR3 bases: TGCAGTGCTACCCAGGCGGACACTGAAGCTTTCTTT. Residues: CSATQADTEAFF.